What follows is one TCR beta chain and its context. Its antigen is unidentified. Germline CDR1 and CDR2: SGHNT and YYREEE (reference sequence). The CDR3 totals 15 residues. Germline trimming cut 5 bases from V and 4 bases from J; bases unmatched to any gene: 5. These data come from a study of cytomegalovirus exposure and HLA in healthy donors. Regarding the study as a whole: The study dropped some indistinguishable V segments, TRBV6-2 and TRBV6-3 among them. According to an earlier analysis, most TCR beta V segments yielded productive rearrangements about 87% or about 30% of the time. HLA-A and HLA-B allele assignments for most subjects were reportedly predicted accurately using TCR beta sequences.

Both 60 Vbeta primers and 13 Jbeta primers went into the PCR. This table comes from immunoSEQ multiplex PCR, and its TCRdb copy is limited to in-frame clones, with some not included. The sample holds 100,000 to 150,000 clones, around 66% seen once. The specimen was PBMCs. This clonotype was sampled from a woman aged 40 to 50 in good health and CMV-seropositive. J is TRBJ2-7 and V is TRBV5-4; 14 positions agree with TRBD2. In DNA form, the CDR3 reads TGTGCCAGCAGAGAAGGGACTAGCGGGAGATACGAGCAGTACTTC. This translates into CASREGTSGRYEQYF.